This T cell receptor beta chain was captured in a study of PD-L1 blockade in urothelial cancer (dated by TCRdb to about 2017). Describing the broader study: Every patient began therapy in the mid-2010s and was given atezolizumab 1,200 mg intravenously every 3 weeks. TCR sequencing covered pretreatment tumor samples and matched, serially collected peripheral blood taken before and after atezolizumab treatment. Durable clinical benefit was achieved by nine patients and was not achieved by 20 patients. About 85% of the roughly 29 patients were identified as males with urothelial cancer of bladder origin, and a prior smoking history was reported by 18 of 29 patients. Blood samples were analyzed at two time points: 3 weeks after treatment start (second dose) and 6 weeks after treatment start. Somatic, immune and clinical correlates of response to PD-L1 blockade with atezolizumab in urothelial cancer were the focus of an exploratory multi-omic analysis. An ECOG performance status of 0 or 1 was recorded for the patients, and 0 to 3 prior chemotherapy regimens had been received by the patients. Blood samples gave a median of around 140,000 T cells and tens of thousands of unique TCRs, with a median clonality of 0.080. In the same patients who had TCR sequencing, pretreatment tumors also underwent whole exome sequencing and RNA sequencing. Durable clinical benefit was defined as a progression-free survival longer than 6 months, and TCR features were additionally tested against progression-free survival and overall survival. Under 30 patients had pretreatment blood TCR-seq, some 25 had at least one posttreatment blood collection, and some 25 had tumor TCR-seq. What the authors observed across the whole study: Greater expansion of tumor-associated TCR clones in peripheral blood 3 weeks after the start of treatment was observed in patients with durable benefit (n of about 21, p = 0.022). A pretreatment peripheral blood TCR clonality below the median was linked to improved progression-free and overall survival. Because the sample size was small (n of about 27) and many exploratory analyses were performed, the results are intended to be hypothesis-generating.

Synthetic TCR analog templates were spiked into each PCR to estimate absolute template abundance from read counts. TCRbeta CDR3 regions were amplified from genomic DNA with bias-controlled V and J gene primers using the immunoSEQ assay. Sequencing of rearranged TCRbeta segments was performed at approximately 20X coverage. Turning to the authors' computational methods: Clustering was used to correct sequencing errors, and CDR3s were annotated against IMGT to assign V, D and J genes. Only productive TCRbeta rearrangements were used in downstream analyses, excluding out-of-frame or stop-codon sequences. To compute clonality, Shannon entropy was normalized by the log of the number of unique productive sequences and then subtracted from one. Fisher's exact test with Benjamini-Hochberg correction, using a cutoff of adjusted p below 0.01, was how clones that differed between time points or between blood and tumor were identified. TCRdb mirrors the immuneACCESS table, restricted to in-frame sequences. Some clones are absent from its copies; in checked studies, under half trace to an unresolved V gene, and the reason for the others is unknown. Clone size and the V and J calls come from that table; the DNA yielded D and trimming. The sample records some 25,000 clones, more than 70% of which are singletons. The ten largest clones add up to around 9.6% of the sample.

As for this clone: Its target antigen remains unknown. Per-base qualities were not stored, and no clone one base away is much larger.

CDR1 and CDR2 (SGHRS, YFSETQ) derive from the germline V gene. V trim: 3 bases; J trim: 5 bases; unmatched bases: 9. Reading from cysteine to phenylalanine, the CDR3 counts 17 amino acids. Only the CDR3 DNA stays, 51 bases, in frame from base 1. A cohort of 25 to 30 patients with locally advanced or metastatic urothelial carcinoma, treated at Memorial Sloan Kettering on a trial protocol, was included. Peripheral blood mononuclear cells were collected pretreatment and during treatment, with between 1 and 8 total time points per patient. The Qiagen DNeasy Blood extraction kit was used to purify genomic DNA from total PBMCs and from tumor samples. Collected pretreatment and during treatment, PBMCs were isolated and stored as previously described.

The clonotype was recovered from a man between 65 and 80 years old with urothelial cancer. Sequencing was performed on PBMCs, taken around atezolizumab (anti-PD-L1) treatment. The chain uses TRBV5-1 and TRBJ2-5; 14 of the junction bases match TRBD2. The CDR3: CASSSGLAGGPRETQYF. The sequenced DNA: TGCGCCAGCAGCTCTGGACTAGCGGGAGGCCCACGGGAGACCCAGTACTTC. With the portions outside the CDR3 filled from the reference TRBV5-1 and TRBJ2-5 genes, the complete variable region becomes KAGVTQTPRYLIKTRGQQVTLSCSPISGHRSVSWYQQTPGQGLQFLFEYFSETQRNKGNFPGRFSGRQFSNSRSEMNVSTLELGDSALYLCASSSGLAGGPRETQYFGPGTRLLVL.